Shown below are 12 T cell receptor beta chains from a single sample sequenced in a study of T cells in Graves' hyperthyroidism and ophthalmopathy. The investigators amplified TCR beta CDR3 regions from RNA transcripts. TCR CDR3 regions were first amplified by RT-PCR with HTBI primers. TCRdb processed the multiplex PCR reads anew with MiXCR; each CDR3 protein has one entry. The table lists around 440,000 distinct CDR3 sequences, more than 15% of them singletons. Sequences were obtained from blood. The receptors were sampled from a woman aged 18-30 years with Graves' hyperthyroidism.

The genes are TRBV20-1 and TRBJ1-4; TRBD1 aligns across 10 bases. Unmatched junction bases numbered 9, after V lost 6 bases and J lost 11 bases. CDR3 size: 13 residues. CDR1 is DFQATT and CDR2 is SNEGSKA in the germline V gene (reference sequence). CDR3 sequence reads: CSALTGGRGKLFF. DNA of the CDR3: TGCAGTGCGTTGACAGGGGGCAGGGGTAAACTGTTTTTT.

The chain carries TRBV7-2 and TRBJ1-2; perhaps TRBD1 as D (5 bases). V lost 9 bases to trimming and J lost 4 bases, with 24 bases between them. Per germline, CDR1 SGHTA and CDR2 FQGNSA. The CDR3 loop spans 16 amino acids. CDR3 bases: TGTGCCAGTAGCCTCCAGGCGGGGGTGCTGATCTATGGCTACACCTTC. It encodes CASSLQAGVLIYGYTF.

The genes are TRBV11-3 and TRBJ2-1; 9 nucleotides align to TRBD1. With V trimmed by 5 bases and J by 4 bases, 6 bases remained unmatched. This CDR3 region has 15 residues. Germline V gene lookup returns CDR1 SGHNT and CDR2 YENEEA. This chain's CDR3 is CASSHPGQGYNEQFF. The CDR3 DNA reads TGTGCCAGCAGCCACCCGGGACAGGGATACAATGAGCAGTTCTTC.

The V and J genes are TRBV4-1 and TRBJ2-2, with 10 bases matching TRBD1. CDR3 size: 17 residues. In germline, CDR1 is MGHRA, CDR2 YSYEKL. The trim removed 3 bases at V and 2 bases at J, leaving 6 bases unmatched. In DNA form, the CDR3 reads TGCGCCAGCAGCCAGACAGGGGGCTTGATAAACACCGGGGAGCTGTTTTTT. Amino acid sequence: CASSQTGGLINTGELFF.

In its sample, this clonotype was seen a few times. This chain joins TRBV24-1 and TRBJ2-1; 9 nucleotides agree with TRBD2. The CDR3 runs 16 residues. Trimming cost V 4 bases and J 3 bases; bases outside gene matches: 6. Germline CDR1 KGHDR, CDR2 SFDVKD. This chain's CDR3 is CATSEPLAGSYNEQFF. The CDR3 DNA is TGTGCCACCAGTGAACCCCTAGCGGGGAGCTACAATGAGCAGTTCTTC.

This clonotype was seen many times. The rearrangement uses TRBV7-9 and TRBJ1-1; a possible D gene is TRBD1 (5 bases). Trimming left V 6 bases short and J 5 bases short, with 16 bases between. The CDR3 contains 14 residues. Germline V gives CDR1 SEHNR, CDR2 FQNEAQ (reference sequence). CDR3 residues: CASSGVVRGTEAFF. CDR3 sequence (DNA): TGTGCCAGCAGTGGTGTTGTACGGGGGACTGAAGCTTTCTTT.

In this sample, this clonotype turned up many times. CDR3 bases: TGTGCCAGCAGTGATGGACAGGGCGGAACTGAAGCTTTCTTT. It codes for CASSDGQGGTEAFF. The chain combines TRBV6-4 with TRBJ1-1; 8 positions agree with TRBD1. Unmatched junction bases numbered 5, after V lost 3 bases and J lost 5 bases. The CDR3 loop spans 14 amino acids. Germline values: CDR1 MRHNA, CDR2 SNTAGT.

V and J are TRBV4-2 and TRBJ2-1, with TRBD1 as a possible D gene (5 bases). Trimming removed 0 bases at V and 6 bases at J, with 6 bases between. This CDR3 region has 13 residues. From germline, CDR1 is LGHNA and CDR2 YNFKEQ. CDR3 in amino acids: CASSQERGNEQFF. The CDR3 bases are TGTGCCAGCAGCCAAGAAAGGGGCAATGAGCAGTTCTTC.

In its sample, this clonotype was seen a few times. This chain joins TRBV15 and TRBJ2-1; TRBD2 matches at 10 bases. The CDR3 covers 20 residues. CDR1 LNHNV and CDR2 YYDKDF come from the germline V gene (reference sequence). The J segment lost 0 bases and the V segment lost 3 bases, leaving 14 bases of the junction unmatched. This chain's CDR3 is CATSRGASSGGPSSYNEQFF. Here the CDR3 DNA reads TGTGCCACCAGCAGGGGAGCTTCTAGCGGGGGCCCAAGCTCCTACAATGAGCAGTTCTTC.

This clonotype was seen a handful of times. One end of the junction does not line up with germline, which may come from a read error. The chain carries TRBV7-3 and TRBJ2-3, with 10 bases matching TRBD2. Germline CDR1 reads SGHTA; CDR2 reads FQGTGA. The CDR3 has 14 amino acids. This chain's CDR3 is CVSSLAGGIDTQYF. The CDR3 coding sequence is TGTGTCAGCAGCTTAGCGGGGGGCATAGATACGCAGTATTTT.

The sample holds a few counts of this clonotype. CDR3 sequence: CASARPNSPLHF. DNA for the CDR3: TGTGCCAGCGCCCGGCCCAATTCACCCCTCCACTTT. This chain joins TRBV3-1 and TRBJ1-6; D unresolved. Trimming pared 8 bases from V and 7 bases from J, leaving 9 bases between. Looked up from germline, CDR1 is LGHDT and CDR2 is YNNKEL (reference sequence). The CDR3 runs 12 residues.

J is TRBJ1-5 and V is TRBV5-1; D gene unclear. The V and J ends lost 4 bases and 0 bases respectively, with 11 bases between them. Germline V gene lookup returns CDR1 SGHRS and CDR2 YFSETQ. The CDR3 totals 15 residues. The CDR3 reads CASSPSWNSNQPQHF. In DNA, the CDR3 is TGCGCCAGCAGCCCTTCTTGGAATAGCAATCAGCCCCAGCATTTT.